Listed below are T cell receptor beta chains from one sample, sequenced in a study of blood T cell repertoires in COVID-19. Profiled with immunoSEQ multiplex PCR; TCRdb holds only in-frame clones, not every one. The table records some 400,000 clones, around 87% of them present only once. Sequencing was carried out using peripheral blood. The receptors derive from a man aged 18 to 30 with active or convalescent COVID-19. The CDR3 runs from the conserved cysteine through the conserved F or W. D genes are given only for firm matches. Only some rows state a clone size, as once, few, many or a class for expanded clones.

J gene,clone size,D gene,V gene,CDR3 protein,CDR3 DNA
TRBJ1-5,NA,NA,TRBV6-2/TRBV6-3,CASSYGDLRGQPQHF,TGTGCCAGCAGTTACGGGGATTTAAGGGGCCAGCCCCAGCATTTT
TRBJ2-3,NA,NA,TRBV19,CASSMTRADTQYF,TGTGCCAGTAGTATGACTAGAGCCGATACGCAGTATTTT
TRBJ2-5,NA,NA,TRBV28,CASSSRTPETQYF,TGTGCCAGCAGTTCCCGGACTCCAGAGACCCAGTACTTC
TRBJ1-4,NA,NA,TRBV6-5,CASSPQGGSEKLFF,TGTGCCAGCAGCCCCCAAGGGGGAAGTGAAAAACTGTTTTTT
TRBJ2-2,NA,TRBD2,TRBV7-7,CASSLGLAGGTGELFF,TGTGCTAGCAGCTTAGGACTAGCGGGAGGCACCGGGGAGCTGTTTTTT
TRBJ1-5,NA,NA,TRBV18,CASSPLPYSNQPQHF,TGTGCCAGCTCACCACTCCCTTATAGCAATCAGCCCCAGCATTTT
TRBJ2-3,NA,NA,TRBV5-4,CASSLASTDTQYF,TGTGCCAGCAGCTTGGCAAGCACAGATACGCAGTATTTT
TRBJ2-3,NA,TRBD2,TRBV3-1/TRBV3-2,CASSQDSSGVTVYTQYF,TGTGCCAGCAGCCAAGATTCCAGCGGGGTTACCGTCTATACGCAGTATTTT
TRBJ2-7,NA,NA,TRBV4-1,CASSQDRGVYEQYF,TGCGCCAGCAGCCAAGATAGGGGTGTTTACGAGCAGTACTTC
TRBJ2-3,NA,NA,TRBV29-1,CSVPWGPSTQYF,TGCAGCGTCCCCTGGGGGCCATCTACGCAGTATTTT
TRBJ2-5,NA,NA,TRBV4-3,CASSQGGDSGTQYF,TGCGCCAGCAGCCAAGGGGGGGACTCGGGGACCCAGTACTTC
TRBJ2-1,NA,NA,TRBV24-1,CATSDLRSGVPEQFF,TGTGCCACCAGTGATTTGCGGTCAGGGGTTCCTGAGCAGTTCTTC
TRBJ2-7,once,TRBD1,TRBV4-3,CASSQEWGQGAYEQYF,TGCGCCAGCAGCCAAGAGTGGGGACAGGGGGCCTACGAGCAGTACTTC
TRBJ1-3,NA,NA,TRBV28,CASSLMSRQGNTIYF,TGTGCCAGCAGTTTAATGTCGCGTCAAGGAAACACCATATATTTT
TRBJ1-1,NA,NA,TRBV11-3,CASSHDQGTEAFF,TGTGCCAGCAGCCATGATCAGGGAACTGAAGCTTTCTTT
TRBJ1-1,NA,NA,TRBV7-3,CASSHTGLQTEAFF,TGTGCCAGCAGCCACACAGGGTTGCAAACTGAAGCTTTCTTT
TRBJ1-1,NA,TRBD1,TRBV6-5,CASSYSRRGLTEAFF,TGTGCCAGCAGTTACTCGAGAAGGGGGCTTACTGAAGCTTTCTTT
TRBJ1-6,few,NA,TRBV2,CASMRSSSYNSPLHF,TGTGCCAGCATGAGGTCGAGCTCCTATAATTCACCCCTCCACTTT
TRBJ1-1,NA,TRBD1,TRBV3-1/TRBV3-2,CASSLWTGRTEAFF,TGTGCCAGCAGCCTTTGGACAGGGAGGACTGAAGCTTTCTTT
TRBJ1-4,NA,NA,TRBV15,CATSRVSGPNEKLFF,TGTGCCACCAGCAGAGTTTCTGGGCCAAATGAAAAACTGTTTTTT
TRBJ2-1,NA,TRBD2,TRBV7-9,CASSLIRLRGGHEQFF,TGTGCCAGCAGCTTAATTCGACTAAGGGGAGGGCATGAGCAGTTCTTC
TRBJ2-3,NA,NA,TRBV11-2,CASSPAEATDTQYF,TGTGCCAGCAGCCCAGCGGAGGCGACAGATACGCAGTATTTT
TRBJ1-1,NA,TRBD1,TRBV24-1,CATSAGQGIAEAFF,TGTGCCACCAGTGCGGGACAGGGGATAGCTGAAGCTTTCTTT
TRBJ2-2,NA,TRBD1,TRBV5-1,CASSGTGYAGELFF,TGCGCCAGCAGTGGGACAGGGTACGCCGGGGAGCTGTTTTTT
TRBJ1-2,NA,NA,TRBV12-5,CASGPSGVKGLNYGYTF,TGTGCTAGTGGTCCCTCAGGCGTGAAGGGGCTTAACTATGGCTACACCTTC
TRBJ1-2,once,NA,TRBV12-3/TRBV12-4,CASSLGGLVGYTF,TGTGCCAGCAGTTTAGGGGGGCTAGTGGGCTACACCTTC
TRBJ1-6,NA,TRBD1,TRBV6-5,CASSYAGTGNSPLHF,TGTGCCAGCAGTTACGCCGGGACAGGGAATTCACCCCTCCACTTT
TRBJ2-1,NA,NA,TRBV11-2,CASSQTRSLAFSYNEQFF,TGTGCCAGCAGCCAAACTAGGTCCCTAGCCTTCTCCTACAATGAGCAGTTCTTC
TRBJ2-1,NA,TRBD2,TRBV9,CASKRLAGDYNEQFF,TGTGCCAGCAAGCGCCTAGCGGGAGACTACAATGAGCAGTTCTTC
TRBJ2-5,NA,NA,TRBV20-1,CSASGEETQYF,TGCAGTGCTTCCGGGGAAGAGACCCAGTACTTC
TRBJ1-5,NA,NA,TRBV4-1,CASGADRNQPQHF,TGCGCCAGCGGGGCAGACCGCAATCAGCCCCAGCATTTT
TRBJ1-5,NA,NA,TRBV5-5,CASSLGGRQPQHF,TGTGCCAGCAGCTTGGGGGGGCGCCAGCCCCAGCATTTT
TRBJ2-5,NA,TRBD2,TRBV24-1,CATSDLGLADQETQYF,TGTGCCACCAGTGATTTGGGACTAGCTGACCAAGAGACCCAGTACTTC
TRBJ1-2,NA,NA,TRBV20-1,CSARVDYGYTF,TGCAGTGCTAGAGTCGACTATGGCTACACCTTC
TRBJ1-2,NA,NA,TRBV9,CASSVGGPYGYTF,TGTGCCAGCAGCGTGGGGGGACCCTATGGCTACACCTTC
TRBJ2-5,NA,NA,TRBV7-8,CASSWRTDQETQYF,TGTGCCAGCAGCTGGAGGACAGACCAAGAGACCCAGTACTTC
TRBJ1-5,NA,TRBD1,TRBV28,CASSLFEGASDSNQPQHF,TGTGCCAGCAGTTTGTTTGAGGGGGCCTCGGATAGCAATCAGCCCCAGCATTTT